This T cell receptor beta chain was profiled in a study of cytomegalovirus exposure and HLA in healthy donors (dated by TCRdb to 2017 to 2019). The study in broad terms: A later analysis indicated that the 95 to 150 validation repertoires were generated on the platform also employed for the 670 or so repertoires of the first cohort. The study was designed to test whether signatures of past pathogen exposure could be identified by cataloging public T cell receptors. A separate validation cohort of over 95 different subjects was used in addition to the approximately 700-subject first cohort. The study combined high-throughput TCR immunosequencing, statistical association of individual TCRs with disease status, and machine learning to predict cytomegalovirus infection status.

Trimming costs V 4 bases and J 1 base, and their ends lie 5 bases apart. Counted from cysteine to phenylalanine, this CDR3 has 12 amino acids. Of all the DNA, just the CDR3 is kept, 36 bases in frame from base 1. According to the germline V gene, CDR1 reads MNHNS and CDR2 reads SASEGT. What the study reported, not specific to this receptor: The validation cohort had no HLA typing available for a later analysis, so co-occurrence within that cohort was assessed over all 120 or so repertoires. Subsequent analysis determined that TCRs grouped into clusters in the first cohort also showed a tendency toward co-occurrence across the 120 validation repertoires, and 90% to 95% of cluster scores exceeded 0. It was suggested by the authors that the approach could potentially be generalized to other disease states and immunological phenotypes. Three of the identified cytomegalovirus-associated TCR beta chains were confirmed in vitro to be specific for cytomegalovirus antigens. While some public TCRs were present in many individuals, most TCR sequences turned up only very rarely across donors. The study listed 150 to 200 TCR beta chains as associated with cytomegalovirus. Cytomegalovirus status was reported to be diagnosed by the classifier with high specificity and sensitivity in both the original and validation cohorts.

The count of this clone is one. Its antigen target is currently unknown. Base qualities are missing; no much larger clone stands one base away. Separate from the roughly 630-subject first cohort, the validation cohort of 120 subjects was the group to which the donors belonged. Libraries were constructed by the immunoSEQ multiplex PCR assay. Concerning the study's data processing: To diagnose cytomegalovirus status from the catalog of TCR beta chain sequences, a statistical classification framework was built. Not all clones reach the TCRdb copy of this immuneACCESS table, which keeps in-frame sequences only. Checked studies attribute under half of the gap to unresolved V genes and leave the rest unexplained. That table gives V, J and clone size, and the DNA gave D and trimming. The sample table holds under 200,000 clones, of which around 96% were seen once. About 0.89% of the sample is in the top ten clones.

The TCR comes from a woman under 30 in good health and CMV-seronegative. This sequence uses TRBV6-1 and TRBJ2-7; the D gene remains uncertain. The sample taken for sequencing was PBMCs. The bases are TGTGCCAGCAGTGGTCAGTCCTACGAGCAGTACTTC. It codes for CASSGQSYEQYF.